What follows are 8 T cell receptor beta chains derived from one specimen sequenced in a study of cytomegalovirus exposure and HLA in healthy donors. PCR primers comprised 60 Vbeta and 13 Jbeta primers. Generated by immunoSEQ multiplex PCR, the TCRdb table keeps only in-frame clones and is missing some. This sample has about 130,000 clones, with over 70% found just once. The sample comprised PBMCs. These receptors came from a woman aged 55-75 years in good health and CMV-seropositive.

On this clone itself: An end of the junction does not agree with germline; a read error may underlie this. In DNA form, the CDR3 reads TGCGCCAGCGGTGACAGAAATGAAAAACTGTTTTTT. This sequence encodes CASGDRNEKLFF. The V gene is TRBV10-1, the J gene TRBJ1-4; D is perhaps TRBD1 (5 bases). From germline, CDR1 is WNHNN and CDR2 SYGVQD (reference sequence). The CDR3 covers 12 residues.

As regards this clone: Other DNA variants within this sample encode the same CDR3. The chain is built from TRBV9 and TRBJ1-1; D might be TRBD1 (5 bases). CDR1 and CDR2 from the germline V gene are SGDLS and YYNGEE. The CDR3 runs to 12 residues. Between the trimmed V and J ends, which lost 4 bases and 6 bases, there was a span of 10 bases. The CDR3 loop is CASSPGGAEAFF. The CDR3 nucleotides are TGTGCCAGCAGCCCTGGGGGGGCTGAAGCTTTCTTT.

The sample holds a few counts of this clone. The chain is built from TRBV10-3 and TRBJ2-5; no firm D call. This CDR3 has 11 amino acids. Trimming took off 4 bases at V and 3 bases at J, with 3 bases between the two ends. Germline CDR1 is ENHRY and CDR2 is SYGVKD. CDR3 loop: CAISVEETQYF. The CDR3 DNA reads TGTGCCATCAGTGTAGAAGAGACCCAGTACTTC.

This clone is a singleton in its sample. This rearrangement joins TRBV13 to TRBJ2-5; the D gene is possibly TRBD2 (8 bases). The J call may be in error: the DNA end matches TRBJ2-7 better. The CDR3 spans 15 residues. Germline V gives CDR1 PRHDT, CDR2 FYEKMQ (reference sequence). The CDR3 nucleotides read TGTGCCAGCAGCCGGGAGGGGGCAGGGAGCGACGAGCAGTACTTC. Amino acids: CASSREGAGSDEQYF.

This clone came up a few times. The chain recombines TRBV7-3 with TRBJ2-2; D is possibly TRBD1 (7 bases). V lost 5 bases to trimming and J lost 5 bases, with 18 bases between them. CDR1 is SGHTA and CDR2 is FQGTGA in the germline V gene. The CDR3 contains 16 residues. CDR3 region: CASSPAGAGGTGELFF. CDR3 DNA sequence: TGTGCCAGCAGCCCTGCCGGGGCAGGGGGGACCGGGGAGCTGTTTTTT.

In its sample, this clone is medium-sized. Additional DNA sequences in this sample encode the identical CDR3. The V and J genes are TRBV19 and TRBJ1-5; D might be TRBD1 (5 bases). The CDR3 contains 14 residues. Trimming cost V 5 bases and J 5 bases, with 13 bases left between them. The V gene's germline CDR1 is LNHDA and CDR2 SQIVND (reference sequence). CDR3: CASSHQGLDQPQHF. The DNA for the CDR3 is TGTGCCAGTAGTCATCAGGGTTTGGATCAGCCCCAGCATTTT.

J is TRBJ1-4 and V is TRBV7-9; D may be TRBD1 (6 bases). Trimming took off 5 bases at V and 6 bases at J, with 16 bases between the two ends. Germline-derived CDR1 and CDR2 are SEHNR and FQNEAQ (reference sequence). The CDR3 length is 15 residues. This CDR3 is CASSHPRGADEKLFF. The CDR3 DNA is TGTGCCAGCAGCCACCCGCGGGGGGCGGATGAAAAACTGTTTTTT.

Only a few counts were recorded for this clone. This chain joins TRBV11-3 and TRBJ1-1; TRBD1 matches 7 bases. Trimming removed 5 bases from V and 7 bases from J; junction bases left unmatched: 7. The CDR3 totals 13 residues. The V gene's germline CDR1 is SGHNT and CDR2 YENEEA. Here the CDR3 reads CASSRGQEGEAFF. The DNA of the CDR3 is TGTGCCAGCAGCCGCGGACAGGAGGGTGAAGCTTTCTTT.